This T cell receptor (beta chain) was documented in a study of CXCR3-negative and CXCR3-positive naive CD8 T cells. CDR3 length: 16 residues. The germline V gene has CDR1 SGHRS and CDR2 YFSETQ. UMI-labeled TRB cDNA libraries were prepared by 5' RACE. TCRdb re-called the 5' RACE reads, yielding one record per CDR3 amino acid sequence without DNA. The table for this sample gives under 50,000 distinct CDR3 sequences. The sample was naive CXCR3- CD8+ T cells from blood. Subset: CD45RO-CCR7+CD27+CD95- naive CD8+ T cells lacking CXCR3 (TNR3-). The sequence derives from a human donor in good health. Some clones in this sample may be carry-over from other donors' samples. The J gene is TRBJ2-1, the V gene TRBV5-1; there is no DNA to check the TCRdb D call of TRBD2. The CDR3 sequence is CASSWSGGASYNEQFF.